Presented here are 12 T cell receptor beta chains from one specimen sequenced in a study of tumor-infiltrating lymphocytes in localized non-small cell lung cancer. Generated by immunoSEQ multiplex PCR, the TCRdb table keeps only in-frame clones and is missing some. In the table there are more than 10,000 clones, around 85% of which are singletons. Sequencing was carried out using uninvolved lung tissue not adjacent to the tumor. Source of these receptors: a human donor with non-small cell lung cancer.

V is TRBV5-1 and J is TRBJ2-3, with TRBD1 matching over 8 bases. Germline-derived CDR1 and CDR2 are SGHRS and YFSETQ. This CDR3 has 14 residues. V trimming: 4 bases; J trimming: 0 bases; junction bases outside the gene matches: 1. CDR3 sequence (DNA): TGCGCCAGCAGCCGGGACAGGAGCACAGATACGCAGTATTTT. As protein: CASSRDRSTDTQYF.

The table lists this clone with a few counts. The chain carries TRBV5-1 and TRBJ2-5; TRBD2 agrees at 8 bases. The CDR3 loop spans 15 amino acids. Losses at the gene ends were 1 base for V and 1 base for J; bases not matched to a gene: 3. Germline V gene lookup returns CDR1 SGHRS and CDR2 YFSETQ. The CDR3 DNA follows: TGCGCCAGCAGCTTGTCGGGGGGGCGCCAAGAGACCCAGTACTTC. It yields the protein CASSLSGGRQETQYF.

V is TRBV5-4 and J is TRBJ1-4; D is perhaps TRBD1 (5 bases). CDR3 size: 13 residues. V was cut by 4 bases and J by 8 bases, with 12 bases left in between. Germline assignment: CDR1 SGHNT and CDR2 YYREEE (reference sequence). The CDR3 DNA reads TGTGCCAGCAGCCGGCAGGGTGACGAAAAACTGTTTTTT. Amino acid sequence: CASSRQGDEKLFF.

This chain uses TRBV5-4 with TRBJ2-2; 8 bases are a match to TRBD2. The CDR3 is 15 amino acids. Germline trimming cut 6 bases from V and 0 bases from J; bases unmatched to any gene: 4. Per germline, CDR1 SGHNT and CDR2 YYREEE (reference sequence). CDR3 loop: CASTTGGPNTGELFF. Here the CDR3 DNA reads TGTGCCAGCACCACGGGGGGGCCGAACACCGGGGAGCTGTTTTTT.

The gene calls are TRBV2 and TRBJ2-1; TRBD2 aligns across 15 bases. The CDR3 is made up of 14 amino acids. After removal of 5 bases from V and 12 bases from J, the junction contained 5 bases not matched to a gene. Germline CDR1 and CDR2: SNHLY and FYNNEI. The CDR3: CASSRTSGGAVQFF. CDR3 nucleotide sequence: TGTGCCAGCAGTAGGACTAGCGGGGGGGCTGTGCAGTTCTTC.

This sequence joins TRBV29-1 and TRBJ2-5, with TRBD2 matching over 8 bases. CDR3 size: 12 residues. From germline, CDR1 is SQVTM and CDR2 ANQGSEA. Trimming at V came to 7 bases and at J to 4 bases, leaving 5 bases not matched to a gene. This chain's CDR3 is CSGRTSTETQYF. The CDR3 DNA sequence: TGCAGCGGCCGGACTAGCACAGAGACCCAGTACTTC.

The chain uses TRBV15 and TRBJ2-2; 7 bases map to TRBD1. This CDR3 is built from 16 residues. The V gene's germline CDR1 is LNHNV and CDR2 YYDKDF (reference sequence). J lost 2 bases, V lost 2 bases, and 5 bases had no gene match. The CDR3 DNA reads as TGTGCCACCAGCAGAACCGGGACAGAAAACACCGGGGAGCTGTTTTTT. Amino acid sequence: CATSRTGTENTGELFF.

The chain is built from TRBV5-1 and TRBJ2-3; 9 bases align to TRBD1. Trimming took 5 bases from V and 0 from J; bases not matched to a gene: 10. The CDR3 has 17 residues. CDR1 is SGHRS, CDR2 YFSETQ, per germline. The CDR3 DNA reads TGCGCCAGCAGAATGGGACAGGGATTAACTAGCACAGATACGCAGTATTTT. Protein sequence: CASRMGQGLTSTDTQYF.

The chain uses TRBV7-9 and TRBJ2-7; D might be TRBD1 (6 bases). Germline V gene sequence: CDR1 SEHNR, CDR2 FQNEAQ (reference sequence). This CDR3 comprises 12 residues. Trimming removed 5 bases at V and 5 bases at J, with 10 bases between. CDR3 sequence: CASSTTGNEQYF. The CDR3 DNA is TGTGCCAGCAGCACCACAGGGAACGAGCAGTACTTC.

This chain connects TRBV5-1 to TRBJ2-3, with D unclear. CDR1 SGHRS and CDR2 YFSETQ come from the germline V gene. This CDR3 contains 14 residues. Trimming left V 0 bases short and J 3 bases short, with 8 bases between. The CDR3 DNA is TGCGCCAGCAGCTTGGTCGTAGCTACAGATACGCAGTATTTT. It yields the protein CASSLVVATDTQYF.

The chain is built from TRBV6-6 and TRBJ2-2; TRBD2 aligns across 9 bases. The V gene end was trimmed by 1 base and the J gene end by 5 bases; junction bases not matched to a gene: 5. Germline CDR1 reads MNHNY; CDR2 reads SVGAGI (reference sequence). The CDR3 consists of 16 residues. CDR3 in DNA: TGTGCCAGCAGTTACTGGGGACTAGCCGGGACCGGGGAGCTGTTTTTT. Translated: CASSYWGLAGTGELFF.

This sequence joins TRBV2 and TRBJ1-1, with a possible D match to TRBD1 (6 bases). This CDR3 contains 14 residues. The V gene lost 4 bases and the J gene lost 1 base, with 10 bases spanning the gap. CDR1 is SNHLY and CDR2 is FYNNEI in the germline V gene. The CDR3 DNA reads TGTGCCAGCAGTGTTCGGGGGGCGAACACTGAAGCTTTCTTT. As protein: CASSVRGANTEAFF.